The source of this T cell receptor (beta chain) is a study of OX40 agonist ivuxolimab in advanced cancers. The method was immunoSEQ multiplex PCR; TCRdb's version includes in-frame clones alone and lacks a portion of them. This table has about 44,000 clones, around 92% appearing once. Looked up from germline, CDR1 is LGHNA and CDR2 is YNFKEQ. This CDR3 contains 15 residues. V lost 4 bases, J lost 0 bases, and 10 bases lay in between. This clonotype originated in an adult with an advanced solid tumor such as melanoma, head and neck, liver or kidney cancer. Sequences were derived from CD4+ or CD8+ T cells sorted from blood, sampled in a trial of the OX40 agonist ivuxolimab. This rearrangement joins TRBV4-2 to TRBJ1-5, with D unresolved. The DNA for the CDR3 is TGTGCCAGCAGCCCCGCCGTCAATAGCAATCAGCCCCAGCATTTT. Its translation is CASSPAVNSNQPQHF.